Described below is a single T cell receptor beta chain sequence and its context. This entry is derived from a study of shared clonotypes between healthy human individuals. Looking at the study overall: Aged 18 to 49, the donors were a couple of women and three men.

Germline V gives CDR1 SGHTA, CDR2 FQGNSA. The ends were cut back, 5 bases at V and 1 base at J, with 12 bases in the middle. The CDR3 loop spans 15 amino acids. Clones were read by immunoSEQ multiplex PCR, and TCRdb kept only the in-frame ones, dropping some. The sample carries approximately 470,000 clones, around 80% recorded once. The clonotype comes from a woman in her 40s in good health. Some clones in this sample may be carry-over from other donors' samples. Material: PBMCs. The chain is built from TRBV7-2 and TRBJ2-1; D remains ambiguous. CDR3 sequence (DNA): TGTGCCAGCAGCCCTGACCCGGGTTCCTACAATGAGCAGTTCTTC. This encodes CASSPDPGSYNEQFF.